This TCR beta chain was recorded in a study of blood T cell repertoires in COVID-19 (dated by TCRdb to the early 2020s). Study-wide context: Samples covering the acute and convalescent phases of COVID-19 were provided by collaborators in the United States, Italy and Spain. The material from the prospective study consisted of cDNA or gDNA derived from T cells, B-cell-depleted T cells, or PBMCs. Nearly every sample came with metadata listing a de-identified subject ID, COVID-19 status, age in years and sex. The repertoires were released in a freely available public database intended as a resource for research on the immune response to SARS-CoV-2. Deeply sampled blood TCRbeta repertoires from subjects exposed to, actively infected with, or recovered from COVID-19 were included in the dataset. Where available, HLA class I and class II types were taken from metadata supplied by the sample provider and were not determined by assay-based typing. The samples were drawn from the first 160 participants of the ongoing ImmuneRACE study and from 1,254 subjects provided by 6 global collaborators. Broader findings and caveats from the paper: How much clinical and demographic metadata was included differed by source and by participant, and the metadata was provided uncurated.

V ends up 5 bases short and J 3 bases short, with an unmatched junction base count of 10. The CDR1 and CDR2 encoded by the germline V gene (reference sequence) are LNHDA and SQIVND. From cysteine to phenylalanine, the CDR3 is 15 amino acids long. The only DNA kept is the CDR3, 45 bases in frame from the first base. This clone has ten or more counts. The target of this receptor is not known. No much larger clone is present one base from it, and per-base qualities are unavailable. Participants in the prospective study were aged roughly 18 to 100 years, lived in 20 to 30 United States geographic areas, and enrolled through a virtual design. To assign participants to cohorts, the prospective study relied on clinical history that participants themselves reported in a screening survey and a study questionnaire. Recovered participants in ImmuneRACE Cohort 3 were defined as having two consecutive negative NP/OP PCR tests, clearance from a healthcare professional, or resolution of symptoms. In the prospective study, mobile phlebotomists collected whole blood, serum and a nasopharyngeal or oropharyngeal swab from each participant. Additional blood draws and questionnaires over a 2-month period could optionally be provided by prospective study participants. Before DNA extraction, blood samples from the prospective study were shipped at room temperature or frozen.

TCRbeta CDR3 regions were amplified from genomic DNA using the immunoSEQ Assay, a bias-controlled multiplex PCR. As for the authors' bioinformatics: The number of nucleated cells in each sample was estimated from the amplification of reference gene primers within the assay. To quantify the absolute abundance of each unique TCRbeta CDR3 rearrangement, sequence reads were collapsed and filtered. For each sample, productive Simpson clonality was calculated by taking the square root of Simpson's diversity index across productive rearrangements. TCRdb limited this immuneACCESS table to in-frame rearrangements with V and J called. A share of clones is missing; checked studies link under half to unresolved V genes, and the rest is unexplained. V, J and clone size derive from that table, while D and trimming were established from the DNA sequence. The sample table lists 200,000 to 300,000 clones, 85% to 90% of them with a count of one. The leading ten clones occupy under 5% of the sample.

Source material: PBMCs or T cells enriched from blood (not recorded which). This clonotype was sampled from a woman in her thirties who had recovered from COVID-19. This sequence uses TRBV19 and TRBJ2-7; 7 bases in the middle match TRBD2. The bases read TGTGCCAGTAGTCCCAGGACTAGTCCGGTCTACGAGCAGTACTTC. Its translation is CASSPRTSPVYEQYF. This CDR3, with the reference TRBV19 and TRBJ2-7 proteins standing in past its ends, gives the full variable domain DGGITQSPKYLFRKEGQNVTLSCEQNLNHDAMYWYRQDPGQGLRLIYYSQIVNDFQKGDIAEGYSVSREKKESFPLTVTSAQKNPTAFYLCASSPRTSPVYEQYFGPGTRLTVT.